Sequencing of this T cell receptor beta chain was carried out in a study of blood T cell repertoires in COVID-19. V shed 6 bases and J shed 2 bases, with 14 bases lying between them. The CDR3 has 14 amino acids. Germline values: CDR1 SNHLY, CDR2 FYNNEI. Sequenced by immunoSEQ multiplex PCR; TCRdb stores in-frame clones only, minus some. The table includes more than 250,000 clones, approximately 84% detected once. Material for sequencing was peripheral blood. The chain employs TRBV2 and TRBJ2-7; D perhaps matches TRBD2 (8 bases). This clonotype was sampled from a woman between 25 and 40 years old who had recovered from COVID-19. The CDR3 DNA is TGTGCCAGCAGCGGGGGGGGACAGACCTACGAGCAGTACTTC. Amino acid sequence: CASSGGGQTYEQYF.